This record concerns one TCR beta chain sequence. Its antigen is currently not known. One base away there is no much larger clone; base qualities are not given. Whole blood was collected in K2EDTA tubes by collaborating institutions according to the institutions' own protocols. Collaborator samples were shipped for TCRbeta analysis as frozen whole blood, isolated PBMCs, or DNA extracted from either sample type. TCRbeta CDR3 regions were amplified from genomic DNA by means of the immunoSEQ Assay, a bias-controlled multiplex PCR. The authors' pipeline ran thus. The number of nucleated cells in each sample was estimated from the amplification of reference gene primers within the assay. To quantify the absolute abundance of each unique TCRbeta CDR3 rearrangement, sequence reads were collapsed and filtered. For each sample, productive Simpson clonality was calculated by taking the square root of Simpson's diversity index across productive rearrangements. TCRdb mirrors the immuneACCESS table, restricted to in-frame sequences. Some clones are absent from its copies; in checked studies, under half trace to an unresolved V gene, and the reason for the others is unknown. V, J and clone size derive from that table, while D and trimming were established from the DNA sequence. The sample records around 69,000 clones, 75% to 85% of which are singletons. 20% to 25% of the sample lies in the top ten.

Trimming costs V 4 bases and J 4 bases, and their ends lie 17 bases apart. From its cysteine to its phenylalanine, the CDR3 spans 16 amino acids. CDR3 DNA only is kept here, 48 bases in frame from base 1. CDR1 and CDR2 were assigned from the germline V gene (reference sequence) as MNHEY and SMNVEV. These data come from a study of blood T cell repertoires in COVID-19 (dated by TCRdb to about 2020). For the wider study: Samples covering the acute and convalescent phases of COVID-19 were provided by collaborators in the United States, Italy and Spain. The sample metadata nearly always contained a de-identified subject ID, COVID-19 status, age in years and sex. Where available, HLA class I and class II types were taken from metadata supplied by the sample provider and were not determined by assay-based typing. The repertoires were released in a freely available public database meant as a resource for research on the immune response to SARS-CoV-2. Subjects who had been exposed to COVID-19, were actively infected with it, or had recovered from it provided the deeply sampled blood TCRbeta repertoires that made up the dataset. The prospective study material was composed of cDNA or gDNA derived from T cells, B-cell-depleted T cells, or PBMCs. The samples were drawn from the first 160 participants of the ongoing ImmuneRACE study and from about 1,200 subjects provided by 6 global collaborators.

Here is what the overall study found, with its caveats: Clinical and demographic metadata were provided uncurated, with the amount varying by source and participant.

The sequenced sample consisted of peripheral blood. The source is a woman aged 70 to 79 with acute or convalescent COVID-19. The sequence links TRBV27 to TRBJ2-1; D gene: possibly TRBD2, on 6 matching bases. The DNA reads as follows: TGTGCCAGCAGTTCTTTATCCGGGAGAAATTACAATGAGCAGTTCTTC. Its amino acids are CASSSLSGRNYNEQFF.